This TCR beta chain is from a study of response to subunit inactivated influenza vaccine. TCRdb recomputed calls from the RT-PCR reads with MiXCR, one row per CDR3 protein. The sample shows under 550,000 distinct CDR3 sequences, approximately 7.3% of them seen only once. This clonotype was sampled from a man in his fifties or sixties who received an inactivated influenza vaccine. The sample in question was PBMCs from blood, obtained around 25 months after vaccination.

The CDR3 DNA follows: TGTGCCAGCAGCTACGGACAGGCGAATTCACCCCTCCACTTT. Its protein product is CASSYGQANSPLHF. V gene TRBV5-5 combines with J gene TRBJ1-6, with TRBD1 matching over 7 bases. The CDR3 covers 14 residues. Per germline, CDR1 SGHKS and CDR2 YYEKEE (reference sequence). Unmatched junction bases numbered 4, after V lost 3 bases and J lost 7 bases.